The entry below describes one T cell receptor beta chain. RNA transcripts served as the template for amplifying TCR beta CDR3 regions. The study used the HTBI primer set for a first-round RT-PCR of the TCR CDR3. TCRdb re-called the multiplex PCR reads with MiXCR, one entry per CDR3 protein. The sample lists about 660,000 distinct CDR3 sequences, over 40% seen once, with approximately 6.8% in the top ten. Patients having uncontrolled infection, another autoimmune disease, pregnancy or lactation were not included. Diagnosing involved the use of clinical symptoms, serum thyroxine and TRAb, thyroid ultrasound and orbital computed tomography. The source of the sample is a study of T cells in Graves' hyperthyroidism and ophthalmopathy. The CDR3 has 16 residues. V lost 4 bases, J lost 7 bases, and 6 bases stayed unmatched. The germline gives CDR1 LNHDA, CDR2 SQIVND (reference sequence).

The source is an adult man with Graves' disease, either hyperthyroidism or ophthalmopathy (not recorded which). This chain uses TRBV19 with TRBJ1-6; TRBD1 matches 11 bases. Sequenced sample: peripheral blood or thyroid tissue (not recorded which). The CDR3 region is CASSTRTGGLNSPLHF. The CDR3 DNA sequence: TGTGCCAGTAGTACCCGGACAGGGGGCTTAAATTCACCCCTCCACTTT.